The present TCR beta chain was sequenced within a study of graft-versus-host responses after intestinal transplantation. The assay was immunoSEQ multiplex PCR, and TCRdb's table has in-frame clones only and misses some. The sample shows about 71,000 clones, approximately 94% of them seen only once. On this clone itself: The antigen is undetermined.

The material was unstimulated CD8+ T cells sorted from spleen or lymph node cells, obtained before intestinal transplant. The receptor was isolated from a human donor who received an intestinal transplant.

The CDR3 is CASSLKAGRSNQPQHF. In DNA form, the CDR3 reads TGTGCCAGCAGTTTAAAGGCAGGGAGAAGCAATCAGCCCCAGCATTTT. This chain connects TRBV28 to TRBJ1-5; the D gene is possibly TRBD1 (5 bases). Germline V CDR1 and CDR2: MDHEN, SYDVKM. The V end was cut by 2 bases, the J end by 1 base, with 12 bases between. The CDR3 runs to 16 residues.